Each of the 6 T cell receptor beta chains below was sequenced from the same sample in a study of blood T cell repertoires in COVID-19. This table comes from immunoSEQ multiplex PCR, and its TCRdb copy is limited to in-frame clones, with some not included. This sample has roughly 570,000 clones, with about 89% found just once. Sequenced sample: peripheral blood. All receptors derive from a woman in her 50s with COVID-19, enrolled during active disease.

This chain joins TRBV7-9 and TRBJ2-7; 8 nucleotides match TRBD2. The CDR3 extends over 15 amino acids. Germline V CDR1 and CDR2: SEHNR, FQNEAQ (reference sequence). V lost 5 bases and J lost 1; bases outside the gene matches: 7. The CDR3 protein is CASSIVAGPSYEQYF. CDR3 nucleotides: TGTGCCAGCAGCATTGTAGCGGGGCCTTCCTACGAGCAGTACTTC.

The CDR3 loop reads CASGLVDRTTGNTIYF. The DNA of the CDR3 is TGTGCTAGTGGTTTGGTGGACAGGACGACTGGAAACACCATATATTTT. The V and J genes are TRBV12-5 and TRBJ1-3; 7 bases are shared with TRBD1. V shed 0 bases, J shed 2 bases, and the junction held 4 bases outside the gene matches. CDR1 LGHNT and CDR2 FRNRAP come from the germline V gene. This CDR3 contains 16 residues. Full variable domain (rest looked up from reference TRBV12-5 and TRBJ1-3): DARVTQTPRHKVTEMGQEVTMRCQPILGHNTVFWYRQTMMQGLELLAYFRNRAPLDDSGMPKDRFSAEMPDATLATLKIQPSEPRDSAVYFCASGLVDRTTGNTIYFGEGSWLTVV.

The gene calls are TRBV4-1 and TRBJ2-3, with 11 bases aligning to TRBD2. This CDR3 has 15 amino acids. V shed 8 bases and J 4 bases; nucleotides not matched to a gene: 8. Germline CDR1 and CDR2: MGHRA and YSYEKL. The CDR3 DNA reads TGCGCCAGCTGCTTTAGCGGGGGGGCCGCAGATACGCAGTATTTT. It translates to CASCFSGGAADTQYF.

This rearrangement joins TRBV3-1 (or the pseudogene TRBV3-2) to TRBJ2-1, with TRBD1 matching over 8 bases. The V gene's germline CDR1 is LGHDT and CDR2 YNNKEL (reference sequence). V lost 0 bases to trimming and J lost 8 bases; unmatched junction nucleotides: 9. This CDR3 contains 16 residues. CDR3 sequence: CASSQEFRTGTDEQFF. In DNA, the CDR3 is TGTGCCAGCAGCCAAGAGTTCCGGACAGGGACCGATGAGCAGTTCTTC.

The chain employs TRBV2 and TRBJ1-2; D is possibly TRBD1 (5 bases). With 8 bases removed from V and 3 bases from J, the gap between germline ends came to 13 bases. Germline V CDR1 and CDR2: SNHLY, FYNNEI. The CDR3 loop spans 13 amino acids. The CDR3 protein is CASEGEEDYGYTF. Written as DNA, the CDR3 is TGTGCCAGCGAAGGGGAGGAGGACTATGGCTACACCTTC.

Comments on this clone: Mismatch with germline at one junction end may stem from a read error. V is TRBV2 and J is TRBJ1-4; 7 bases line up with TRBD1. The CDR3 has 11 residues. Germline V gives CDR1 SNHLY, CDR2 FYNNEI. In nucleotides, the CDR3 is TGTGCCAGCAGTTCGACAGGGATAACCGTTTTT. As protein: CASSSTGITVF.